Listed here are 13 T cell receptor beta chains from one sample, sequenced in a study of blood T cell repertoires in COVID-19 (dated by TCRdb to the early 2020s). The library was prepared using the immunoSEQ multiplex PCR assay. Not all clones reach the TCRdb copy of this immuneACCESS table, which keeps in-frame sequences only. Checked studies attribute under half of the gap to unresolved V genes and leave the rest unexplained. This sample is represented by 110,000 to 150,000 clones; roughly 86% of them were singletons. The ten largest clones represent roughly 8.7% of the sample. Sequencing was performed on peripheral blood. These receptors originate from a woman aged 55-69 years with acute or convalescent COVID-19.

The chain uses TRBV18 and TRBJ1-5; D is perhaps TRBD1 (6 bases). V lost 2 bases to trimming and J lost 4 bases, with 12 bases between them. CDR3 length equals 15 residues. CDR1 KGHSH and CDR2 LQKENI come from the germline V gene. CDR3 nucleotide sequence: TGTGCCAGCTCACCAGAGACAGGAACAAATCAGCCCCAGCATTTT. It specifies CASSPETGTNQPQHF.

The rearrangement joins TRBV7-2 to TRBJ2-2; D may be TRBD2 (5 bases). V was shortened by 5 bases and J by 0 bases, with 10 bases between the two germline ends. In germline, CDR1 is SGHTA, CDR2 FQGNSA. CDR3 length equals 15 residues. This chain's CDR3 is CASSRESANTGELFF. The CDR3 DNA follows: TGTGCCAGCAGCCGGGAATCTGCGAACACCGGGGAGCTGTTTTTT.

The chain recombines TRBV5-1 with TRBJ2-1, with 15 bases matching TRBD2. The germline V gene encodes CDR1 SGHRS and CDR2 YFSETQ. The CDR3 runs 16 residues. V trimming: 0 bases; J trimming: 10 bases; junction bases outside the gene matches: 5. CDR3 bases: TGCGCCAGCAGCTTGGGGACTAGCGGGGGGGCCCGGGAGCAGTTCTTC. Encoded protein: CASSLGTSGGAREQFF.

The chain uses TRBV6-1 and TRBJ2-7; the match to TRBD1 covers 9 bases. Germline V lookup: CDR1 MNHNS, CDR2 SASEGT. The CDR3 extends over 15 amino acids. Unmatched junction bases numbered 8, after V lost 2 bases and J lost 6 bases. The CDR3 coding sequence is TGTGCCAGCAGTGAAATGGGGACAGGGACCGGCGAGCAGTACTTC. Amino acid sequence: CASSEMGTGTGEQYF.

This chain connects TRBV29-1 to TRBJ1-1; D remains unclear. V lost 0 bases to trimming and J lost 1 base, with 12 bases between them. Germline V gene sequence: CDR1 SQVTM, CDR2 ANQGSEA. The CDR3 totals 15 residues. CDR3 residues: CSVEDLGYANTEAFF. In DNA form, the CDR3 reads TGCAGCGTTGAAGATCTGGGCTACGCGAACACTGAAGCTTTCTTT.

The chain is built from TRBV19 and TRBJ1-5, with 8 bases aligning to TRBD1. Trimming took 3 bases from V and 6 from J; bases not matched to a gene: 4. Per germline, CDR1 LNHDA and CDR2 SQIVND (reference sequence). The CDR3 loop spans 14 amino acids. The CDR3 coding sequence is TGTGCCAGTAGTATCAGGGGGCAAAGTCAGCCCCAGCATTTT. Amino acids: CASSIRGQSQPQHF.

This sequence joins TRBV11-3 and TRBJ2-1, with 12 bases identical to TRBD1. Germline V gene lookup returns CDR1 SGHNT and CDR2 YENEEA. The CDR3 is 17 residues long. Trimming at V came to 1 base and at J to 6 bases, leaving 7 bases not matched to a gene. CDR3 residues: CASSLGLGQGASNEQFF. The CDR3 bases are TGTGCCAGCAGCTTAGGGCTGGGACAGGGGGCCTCCAATGAGCAGTTCTTC.

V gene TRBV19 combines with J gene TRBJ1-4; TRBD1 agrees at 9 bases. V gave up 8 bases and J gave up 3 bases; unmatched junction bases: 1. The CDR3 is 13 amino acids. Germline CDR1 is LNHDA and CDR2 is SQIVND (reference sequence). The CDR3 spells CASGDRANEKLFF. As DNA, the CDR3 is TGTGCCAGTGGGGACAGGGCTAATGAAAAACTGTTTTTT.

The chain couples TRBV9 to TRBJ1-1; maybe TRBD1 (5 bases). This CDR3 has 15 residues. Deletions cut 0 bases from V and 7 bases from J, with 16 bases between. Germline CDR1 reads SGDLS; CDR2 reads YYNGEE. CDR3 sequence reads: CASSVVGGKDGEAFF. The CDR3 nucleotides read TGTGCCAGCAGCGTAGTGGGGGGAAAGGACGGTGAAGCTTTCTTT. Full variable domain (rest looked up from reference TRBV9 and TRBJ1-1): DSGVTQTPKHLITATGQRVTLRCSPRSGDLSVYWYQQSLDQGLQFLIQYYNGEERAKGNILERFSAQQFPDLHSELNLSSLELGDSALYFCASSVVGGKDGEAFFGQGTRLTVV.

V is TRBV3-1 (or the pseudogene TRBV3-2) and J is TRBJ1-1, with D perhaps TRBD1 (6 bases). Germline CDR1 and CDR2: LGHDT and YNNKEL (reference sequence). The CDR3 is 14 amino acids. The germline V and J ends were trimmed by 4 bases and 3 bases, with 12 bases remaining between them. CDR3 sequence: CASSPPQGHTEAFF. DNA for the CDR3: TGTGCCAGCAGCCCTCCGCAGGGGCACACTGAAGCTTTCTTT.

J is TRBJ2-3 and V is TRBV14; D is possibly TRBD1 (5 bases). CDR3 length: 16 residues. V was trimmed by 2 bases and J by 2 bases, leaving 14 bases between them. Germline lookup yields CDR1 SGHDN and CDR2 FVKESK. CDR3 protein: CASSQSLADNTDTQYF. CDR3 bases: TGTGCCAGCAGCCAATCATTGGCGGACAACACAGATACGCAGTATTTT.

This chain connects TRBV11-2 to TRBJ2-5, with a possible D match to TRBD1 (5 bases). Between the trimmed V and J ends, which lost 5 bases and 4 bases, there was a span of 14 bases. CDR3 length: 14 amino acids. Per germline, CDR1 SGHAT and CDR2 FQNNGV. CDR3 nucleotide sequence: TGTGCCAGCAGCAAGGGGTTTTTGGGAGAGACCCAGTACTTC. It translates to CASSKGFLGETQYF. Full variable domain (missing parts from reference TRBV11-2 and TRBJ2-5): EAGVAQSPRYKIIEKRQSVAFWCNPISGHATLYWYQQILGQGPKLLIQFQNNGVVDDSQLPKDRFSAERLKGVDSTLKIQPAKLEDSAVYLCASSKGFLGETQYFGPGTRLLVL.

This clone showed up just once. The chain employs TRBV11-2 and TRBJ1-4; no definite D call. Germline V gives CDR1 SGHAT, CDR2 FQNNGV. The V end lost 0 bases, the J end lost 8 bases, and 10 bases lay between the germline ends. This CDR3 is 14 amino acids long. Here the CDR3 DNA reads TGTGCCAGCAGCTTAGATGGGTGGAGGGAAAAACTGTTTTTT. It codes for CASSLDGWREKLFF.